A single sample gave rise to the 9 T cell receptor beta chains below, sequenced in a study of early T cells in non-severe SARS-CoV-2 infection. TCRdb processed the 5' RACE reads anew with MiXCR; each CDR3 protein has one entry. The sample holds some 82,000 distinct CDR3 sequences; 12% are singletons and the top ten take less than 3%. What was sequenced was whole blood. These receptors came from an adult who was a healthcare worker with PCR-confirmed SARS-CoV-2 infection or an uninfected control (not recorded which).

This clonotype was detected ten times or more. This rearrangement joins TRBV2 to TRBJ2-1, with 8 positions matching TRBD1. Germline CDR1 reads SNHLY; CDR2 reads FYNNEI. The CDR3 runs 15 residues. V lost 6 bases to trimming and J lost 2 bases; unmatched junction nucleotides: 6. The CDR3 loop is CASSPDRGAYNEQFF. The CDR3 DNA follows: TGTGCCAGCAGCCCCGACAGGGGTGCCTACAATGAGCAGTTCTTC.

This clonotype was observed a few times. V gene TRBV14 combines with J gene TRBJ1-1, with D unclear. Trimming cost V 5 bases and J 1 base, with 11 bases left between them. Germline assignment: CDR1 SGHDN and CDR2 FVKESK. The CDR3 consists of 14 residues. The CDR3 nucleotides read TGTGCCAGCAGCTTAACCGGCGGGAACACTGAAGCTTTCTTT. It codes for CASSLTGGNTEAFF.

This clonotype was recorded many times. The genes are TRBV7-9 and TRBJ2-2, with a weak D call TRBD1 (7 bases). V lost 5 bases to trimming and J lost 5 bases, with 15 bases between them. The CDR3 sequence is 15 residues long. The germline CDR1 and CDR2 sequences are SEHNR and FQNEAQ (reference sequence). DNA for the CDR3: TGTGCCAGCAGCGGAGGAGGGGGCTGGACCGGGGAGCTGTTTTTT. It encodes CASSGGGGWTGELFF.

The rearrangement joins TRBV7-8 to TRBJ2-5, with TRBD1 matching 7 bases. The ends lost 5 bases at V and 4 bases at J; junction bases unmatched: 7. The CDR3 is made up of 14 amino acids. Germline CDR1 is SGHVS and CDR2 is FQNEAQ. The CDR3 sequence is CASSVYRGGETQYF. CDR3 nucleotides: TGTGCCAGCAGCGTCTACAGGGGTGGAGAGACCCAGTACTTC.

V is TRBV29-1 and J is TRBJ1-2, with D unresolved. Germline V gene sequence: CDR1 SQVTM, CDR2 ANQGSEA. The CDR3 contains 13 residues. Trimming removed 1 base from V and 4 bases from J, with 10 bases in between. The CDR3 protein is CSVEGAESYGYTF. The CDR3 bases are TGCAGCGTTGAAGGAGCTGAATCCTATGGCTACACCTTC.

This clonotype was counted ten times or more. CDR3 in amino acids: CASTPRTGHEQFF. In nucleotides, the CDR3 is TGTGCCAGCACCCCCCGGACGGGCCATGAGCAGTTCTTC. The chain carries TRBV12-3 or TRBV12-4 and TRBJ2-1; D gene unclear. This CDR3 contains 13 residues. V lost 7 bases and J lost 8, with 15 bases in between.

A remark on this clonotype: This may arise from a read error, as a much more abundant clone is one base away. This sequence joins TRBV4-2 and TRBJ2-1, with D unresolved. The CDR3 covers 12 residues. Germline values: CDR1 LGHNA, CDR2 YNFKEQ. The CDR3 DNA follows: TGTACCAGCAGCCTAGGGTACAATGAGCAGTTCTTC. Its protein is CTSSLGYNEQFF.

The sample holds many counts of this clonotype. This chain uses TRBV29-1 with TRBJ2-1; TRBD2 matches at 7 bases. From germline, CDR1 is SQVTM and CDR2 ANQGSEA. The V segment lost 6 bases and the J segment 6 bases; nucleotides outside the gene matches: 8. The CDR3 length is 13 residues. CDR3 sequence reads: CSVRTGGTNEQFF. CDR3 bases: TGCAGCGTCCGGACGGGGGGAACCAATGAGCAGTTCTTC.

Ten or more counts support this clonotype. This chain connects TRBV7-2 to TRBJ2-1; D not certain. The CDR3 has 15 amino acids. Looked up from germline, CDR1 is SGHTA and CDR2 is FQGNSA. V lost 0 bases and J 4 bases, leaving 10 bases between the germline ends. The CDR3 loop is CASSLAPGAYNEQFF. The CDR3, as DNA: TGTGCCAGCAGCTTAGCGCCCGGAGCGTACAATGAGCAGTTCTTC.